The next 28 T cell receptor beta chains were all read from a single sample in a study of T-cell memory formation after mild COVID-19. TCRdb recomputed calls from the 5' RACE reads with MiXCR, one row per CDR3 protein. This table holds about 310,000 distinct CDR3 sequences, 15% found once. The sample was PBMCs or a T cell subset sorted from them (not recorded which). The source of these receptors is a man aged 18 to 30 who had mild COVID-19 (a few samples of this study predate the infection). Cell type and time point are not known.

The DNA for the CDR3 is TGTGCCAGCAGTGGCAGAGCTGTGAAGCAGTACGTC. It encodes CASSGRAVKQYV. The chain couples TRBV6-1 to TRBJ2-7; D unresolved. The CDR3 has 12 amino acids. Germline V gene sequence: CDR1 MNHNS, CDR2 SASEGT. The V end was cut by 4 bases, the J end by 8 bases, with 12 bases between.

This clonotype occurred many times. The chain uses TRBV12-3 or TRBV12-4 and TRBJ2-7; no reliable D call. Deletions cut 7 bases from V and 4 bases from J, with 8 bases between. This CDR3 comprises 11 residues. The CDR3: CASTLGYEQYF. CDR3 DNA sequence: TGTGCCAGCACCTTAGGGTACGAGCAGTACTTC.

V and J are TRBV6-1 and TRBJ1-4; TRBD1 aligns across 7 bases. The junction had 6 bases not matched to a gene; V was cut back by 0 bases and J by 5 bases. In germline, CDR1 is MNHNS, CDR2 SASEGT. The CDR3 totals 16 residues. The CDR3 spells CASSEARDSGNEKLFF. CDR3 in DNA: TGTGCCAGCAGTGAAGCGAGGGACAGTGGAAATGAAAAACTGTTTTTT.

The V call is TRBV7-2, the J call TRBJ1-5; D unclear. The CDR3 is 14 residues long. Between the trimmed V and J ends, which lost 0 bases and 5 bases, there was a span of 8 bases. Germline V CDR1 and CDR2: SGHTA, FQGNSA. The CDR3 reads CASSLAGWHQPQHF. The CDR3 nucleotides read TGTGCCAGCAGCTTAGCAGGGTGGCATCAGCCCCAGCATTTT.

This chain links TRBV6-1 with TRBJ2-3; D is possibly TRBD1 (5 bases). Trimming took off 1 base at V and 2 bases at J, with 7 bases between the two ends. In germline, CDR1 is MNHNS, CDR2 SASEGT. This CDR3 spans 14 amino acids. In DNA form, the CDR3 reads TGTGCCAGCAGTGAAGTCGGACACACAGATACGCAGTATTTT. Translated, it gives CASSEVGHTDTQYF.

This clonotype was observed once. The V and J genes are TRBV30 and TRBJ1-4, with 8 bases aligning to TRBD1. V lost 0 bases to trimming and J lost 8 bases; unmatched junction nucleotides: 5. The germline V gene has CDR1 GTSNPN and CDR2 SVGIG (reference sequence). This CDR3 contains 14 residues. CDR3 residues: CAWSVKAGGEKLFF. The CDR3 coding sequence is TGTGCCTGGAGTGTAAAGGCAGGGGGCGAAAAACTGTTTTTT.

There are a few counts of this clonotype. In DNA form, the CDR3 reads TGTGCCAGCAGTTTCGGGACAGGGCGCGGTGAGCAGTTCTTC. Amino acids: CASSFGTGRGEQFF. This rearrangement joins TRBV6-5 to TRBJ2-1; TRBD1 agrees at 9 bases. With 4 bases clipped from V and 9 bases from J, the junction kept 7 bases outside the gene matches. Germline-derived CDR1 and CDR2 are MNHEY and SVGAGI. CDR3 size: 14 residues.

V is TRBV2 and J is TRBJ1-2, with a weak D call TRBD1 (5 bases). The V gene lost 5 bases and the J gene lost 3 bases, with 19 bases spanning the gap. Germline V gives CDR1 SNHLY, CDR2 FYNNEI. The CDR3 is 16 residues long. The CDR3 DNA follows: TGTGCCAGCAGTATCAGCCAAGGGAGGGGAGACTATGGCTACACCTTC. This translates into CASSISQGRGDYGYTF.

In this sample, this clonotype turned up a few times. The chain uses TRBV20-1 and TRBJ1-2; 7 bases fit TRBD1. This CDR3 is built from 14 residues. Germline CDR1 reads DFQATT; CDR2 reads SNEGSKA (reference sequence). With 3 bases clipped from V and 0 bases from J, the junction kept 4 bases outside the gene matches. The CDR3 nucleotides read TGCAGTGCTAGTCCGGGGACAGCTAACTATGGCTACACCTTC. Protein sequence: CSASPGTANYGYTF.

This clonotype was seen more than once but under ten times. The chain links TRBV12-3 or TRBV12-4 to TRBJ2-7; D call uncertain. Trimming stripped 3 bases from V and 6 bases from J, with 12 bases between. CDR3 length: 13 amino acids. This CDR3 reads CASSFLSGREQYF. The CDR3 coding sequence is TGTGCCAGCAGTTTTTTATCAGGTCGCGAGCAGTACTTC.

The chain recombines TRBV7-9 with TRBJ2-5; D gene uncertain. Per the germline V gene, CDR1 is SEHNR and CDR2 is FQNEAQ (reference sequence). Deletions cut 6 bases from V and 7 bases from J, with 21 bases between. This CDR3 comprises 15 residues. Here the CDR3 DNA reads TGTGCCAGCAGTTTAATGAGGCTTGGGCAATGGACCCAGTACTTC. Amino acids: CASSLMRLGQWTQYF.

In this sample, this clonotype turned up many times. The CDR3 nucleotides read TGTGCCAGCAGCCCTAGCGGGGAGGCCATTCAGTACTTC. Encoded protein: CASSPSGEAIQYF. The J gene is TRBJ2-4, the V gene TRBV7-9; 9 bases match TRBD2. This CDR3 is built from 13 residues. Germline lookup yields CDR1 SEHNR and CDR2 FQNEAQ (reference sequence). V lost 5 bases to trimming and J lost 9 bases; unmatched junction nucleotides: 5.

This chain uses TRBV7-3 with TRBJ2-3, with D hard to call. Germline CDR1 is SGHTA and CDR2 is FQGTGA. Trimming took 4 bases from V and 1 from J, leaving 12 bases between them. CDR3 length equals 15 residues. CDR3: CASSSGYSRTDTQYF. CDR3 bases: TGTGCCAGCAGCTCGGGCTATAGTCGCACAGATACGCAGTATTTT.

A few counts support this clonotype. V and J are TRBV29-1 and TRBJ2-1, with 7 bases that match TRBD1. Looked up from germline, CDR1 is SQVTM and CDR2 is ANQGSEA. V lost 7 bases to trimming and J lost 6 bases; unmatched junction nucleotides: 12. The length of the CDR3 is 14 residues. CDR3 sequence reads: CSALPGTVGNEQFF. Written as DNA, the CDR3 is TGCAGCGCCCTGCCCGGGACAGTAGGCAATGAGCAGTTCTTC.

The V and J genes are TRBV7-8 and TRBJ2-6; D is perhaps TRBD2 (6 bases). The V gene lost 5 bases and the J gene lost 0 bases, with 23 bases spanning the gap. CDR1 is SGHVS, CDR2 FQNEAQ, per germline. The CDR3 totals 20 residues. The CDR3 loop is CASSRIQEGPHSSGANVLTF. In nucleotides, the CDR3 is TGTGCCAGCAGCCGTATACAGGAGGGGCCTCACAGCTCTGGGGCCAACGTCCTGACTTTC.

This clonotype was counted a few times. The V call is TRBV7-6, the J call TRBJ2-1, with 10 bases fitting TRBD2. The length of the CDR3 is 15 residues. The J segment lost 9 bases and the V segment lost 1 base, leaving 6 bases of the junction unmatched. Per the germline V gene, CDR1 is SGHVS and CDR2 is FNYEAQ. The CDR3 DNA reads as TGTGCCAGCAGCTTAGGGTTAGCGGGGGGTCTTGAGCAGTTCTTC. This encodes CASSLGLAGGLEQFF.

This chain joins TRBV3-1 and TRBJ2-4; D is possibly TRBD1 (6 bases). V was clipped by 0 bases and J by 5 bases, with 11 bases between them. CDR3 length: 15 residues. CDR1 LGHDT and CDR2 YNNKEL come from the germline V gene (reference sequence). The CDR3 region has the DNA TGTGCCAGCAGCCAAGATACAGGGAAGCAAAACATTCAGTACTTC. Translation gives CASSQDTGKQNIQYF. The entire variable domain, with the rest obtained from reference TRBV3-1 and TRBJ2-4, is as follows: DTAVSQTPKYLVTQMGNDKSIKCEQNLGHDTMYWYKQDSKKFLKIMFSYNNKELIINETVPNRFSPKSPDKAHLNLHINSLELGDSAVYFCASSQDTGKQNIQYFGAGTRLSVL.

This chain connects TRBV7-9 to TRBJ2-3; D is unclear. The CDR3 is made up of 11 amino acids. Per germline, CDR1 SEHNR and CDR2 FQNEAQ (reference sequence). The V end lost 8 bases, the J end lost 0 bases, and 3 bases lay between the germline ends. The CDR3 loop reads CASDSTDTQYF. CDR3 DNA: TGTGCCAGCGATAGCACAGATACGCAGTATTTT.

This clonotype was counted a few times. J is TRBJ2-5 and V is TRBV7-2; possibly TRBD1 for D (6 bases). The CDR3 has 14 residues. V was cut by 6 bases and J by 4 bases, with 15 bases left in between. Germline V gene lookup returns CDR1 SGHTA and CDR2 FQGNSA. CDR3 DNA: TGTGCCAGCAGTCGAGGGGGTATGGGAGAGACCCAGTACTTC. Its translation is CASSRGGMGETQYF. The entire variable domain, with the rest obtained from reference TRBV7-2 and TRBJ2-5, is as follows: GAGVSQSPSNKVTEKGKDVELRCDPISGHTALYWYRQSLGQGLEFLIYFQGNSAPDKSGLPSDRFSAERTGGSVSTLTIQRTQQEDSAVYLCASSRGGMGETQYFGPGTRLLVL.

This chain links TRBV11-2 with TRBJ2-3; 10 bases align to TRBD2. Germline V gives CDR1 SGHAT, CDR2 FQNNGV. The CDR3 spans 14 residues. J lost 5 bases, V lost 5 bases, and 4 bases had no gene match. DNA of the CDR3: TGTGCCAGCAGCCCGAGCGGGGGGGGAGATACGCAGTATTTT. It encodes CASSPSGGGDTQYF.

This chain uses TRBV6-2 or TRBV6-3 with TRBJ2-7; TRBD2 might be the D (5 bases). This CDR3 is built from 14 residues. From germline, CDR1 is MNHEY and CDR2 SVGEGT. Trimming left V 4 bases short and J 6 bases short, with 16 bases between. CDR3 bases: TGTGCCAGCAGTTCCGGGAAGGAAGTCGGCGAGCAGTACGTC. Residues: CASSSGKEVGEQYV.

The chain uses TRBV7-9 and TRBJ2-7, with 12 bases fitting TRBD2. CDR3 length equals 17 residues. V dropped 7 bases and J dropped 0; count of bases not matched to a gene: 10. The germline gives CDR1 SEHNR, CDR2 FQNEAQ (reference sequence). CDR3 in DNA: TGTGCCAGCAACGAACTAGCGGGGGGCCTCAGCTCCTACGAGCAGTACGTC. Its protein product is CASNELAGGLSSYEQYV.

In this sample, this clonotype turned up a few times. The chain uses TRBV5-1 and TRBJ1-1; 8 bases fit TRBD1. Unmatched junction bases numbered 7, after V lost 5 bases and J lost 4 bases. The germline CDR1 and CDR2 sequences are SGHRS and YFSETQ. CDR3 length equals 14 residues. In nucleotides, the CDR3 is TGCGCCAGCAGACCAGGGGGCGGCGGCACTGAAGCTTTCTTT. Protein sequence: CASRPGGGGTEAFF.

The CDR3 sequence is CSARDGGGAYNEQFF. The CDR3 region has the DNA TGCAGTGCTAGAGACGGCGGGGGGGCCTACAATGAGCAGTTCTTC. The chain is built from TRBV20-1 and TRBJ2-1, with 9 bases that match TRBD2. CDR1 is DFQATT, CDR2 SNEGSKA, per germline (reference sequence). The CDR3 length is 15 residues. V shed 0 bases, J shed 2 bases, and the junction held 2 bases outside the gene matches.

This clonotype was observed a handful of times. The chain couples TRBV9 to TRBJ2-3; D is unclear. Trimming removed 0 bases at V and 5 bases at J, with 10 bases between. The CDR3 sequence is 14 residues long. Germline V gene sequence: CDR1 SGDLS, CDR2 YYNGEE. The CDR3 loop reads CASSVGDTGDTQYF. The CDR3 DNA reads TGTGCCAGCAGCGTAGGGGATACCGGAGATACGCAGTATTTT.

This chain connects TRBV6-5 to TRBJ2-5, with 8 bases that match TRBD2. Trimming took 3 bases from V and 5 from J; bases not matched to a gene: 11. This CDR3 has 16 amino acids. The V gene's germline CDR1 is MNHEY and CDR2 SVGAGI. In nucleotides, the CDR3 is TGTGCCAGCAGTTATTCCGACGCGGGGGGCGGGGAGACCCAGTACTTC. This codes for CASSYSDAGGGETQYF.

The chain couples TRBV18 to TRBJ2-5; no clear D. V dropped 4 bases and J dropped 5 bases, with 11 bases sitting between them. The CDR3 runs 13 residues. From germline, CDR1 is KGHSH and CDR2 LQKENI. Here the CDR3 DNA reads TGTGCCAGCTCACGGAATCTCCTGGAGACCCAGTACTTC. Its translation is CASSRNLLETQYF.

This chain connects TRBV10-3 to TRBJ2-7; D unclear. Germline V gene lookup returns CDR1 ENHRY and CDR2 SYGVKD. The V end lost 7 bases, the J end lost 2 bases, and 15 bases lay between the germline ends. This CDR3 spans 14 amino acids. DNA for the CDR3: TGTGCCATCATCCTCCCGGGCAGCGCCTACGAGCAGTACGTC. Translation gives CAIILPGSAYEQYV.